The clone carrying this T cell receptor beta chain has a count of ten or more. Its antigen is unidentified. The data are from a study of T cells in Graves' hyperthyroidism and ophthalmopathy. Study details: At the time of initial diagnosis and before any treatment, peripheral blood was collected.

Ophthalmopathy cases met thresholds of Clinical Activity Score at least 3, NOSPECS grade at least 4 and duration under 3 months. Together with thyroid ultrasound, orbital computed tomography, serum thyroxine and TRAb, clinical symptoms were used for diagnoses. RNA transcripts gave rise to amplified TCR beta CDR3 regions. The primer set for the first-round RT-PCR of the TCR CDR3 was HTBI. TCRdb independently ran MiXCR on the multiplex PCR reads; one entry per CDR3 protein. The table has about 270,000 distinct CDR3 sequences, 24% seen once; the top ten hold around 32%. The CDR3 extends over 17 amino acids. V gave up 2 bases and J gave up 0 bases, with 16 bases separating them. Looked up from germline, CDR1 is SGHTA and CDR2 is FQGNSA. Study findings and constraints: A model of 13 V-J features distinguished ophthalmopathy from stable hyperthyroidism.

Source material: blood. The chain links TRBV7-2 to TRBJ2-5; possibly TRBD2 for D (5 bases). The origin of this receptor is a woman aged 40 to 50 with Graves' ophthalmopathy. CDR3 amino acids: CASSLRPRGGYQETQYF. DNA for the CDR3: TGTGCCAGCAGCTTACGTCCGCGCGGAGGCTACCAAGAGACCCAGTACTTC.